This T cell receptor (beta chain) appears in the sequencing data of a study of cytomegalovirus exposure and HLA in healthy donors. Study outcomes and limitations: DRB1 showed the most TCR associations and HLA-C the fewest in a later analysis, as rates varied by HLA locus.

Absent from the records is this donor's CMV serostatus. Vbeta (60) and Jbeta (13) primers were used in the PCR. TCRdb's copy holds only in-frame clones and misses some; the assay was immunoSEQ multiplex PCR. Here the sample spans about 140,000 clones, approximately 70% being singletons. As regards this clone: The target antigen is unknown.

Germline trimming cut 5 bases from V and 5 bases from J; bases unmatched to any gene: 2. The CDR3 runs 14 residues. Germline V gene lookup returns CDR1 SGHTA and CDR2 FQGNSA. The source is a human donor in good health. The rearrangement joins TRBV7-2 to TRBJ2-2; 10 bases are a match to TRBD1. Sequenced material: PBMCs. CDR3 protein: CASSRDRGTGELFF. In DNA, the CDR3 is TGTGCCAGCAGCCGGGACAGGGGTACCGGGGAGCTGTTTTTT.